This T cell receptor beta chain came from a study of PD-L1 blockade in urothelial cancer. Study-wide background: Starting around 2014, patients were given atezolizumab (1,200 mg intravenously every 3 weeks). Counts from blood samples showed a median of 141,255 T cells. Study-level points and caveats: Better survival was forecast by a pretreatment blood TCR clonality below the median.

This CDR3 contains 13 residues. Germline CDR1 reads MNHEY; CDR2 reads SMNVEV (reference sequence). Trimming left V 5 bases short and J 6 bases short, with 14 bases between. Comments on this clone: The antigen is unknown.

Some clones are missing from TCRdb's copy, which holds only in-frame ones; the method was immunoSEQ multiplex PCR. The sample includes about 81,000 clones, 90% to 95% seen only once; the top ten take approximately 10%. The receptor was isolated from a man in his sixties with urothelial cancer. The chain has TRBV27 and TRBJ2-7, with TRBD1 as a possible D gene (6 bases). The starting material was PBMCs, obtained around atezolizumab (anti-PD-L1) treatment. DNA of the CDR3: TGTGCCAGCAGTGGAACAGGGCTAGGCGAGCAGTACTTC. Protein: CASSGTGLGEQYF.